The text below deals with one T cell receptor (beta chain). Its antigen is not known. Following RNA extraction, reverse transcription yielded cDNA that acted as the sequencing template. Clones were sequenced by immunoSEQ multiplex PCR, and TCRdb holds only the in-frame ones, with some missing. The sample lists 150,000 or so clones, around 87% seen once, with less than 15% in the top ten. The CDR3 length is 15 residues. The germline V and J ends were trimmed by 0 bases and 4 bases, with 14 bases remaining between them. CDR1 and CDR2 (germline): SGHRS, YFSETQ. The data originate from a study of CD8+ T cells in alopecia areata. Study as a whole: Each day, treated patients took oral tofacitinib twice, at 5 to 10 mg per dose. Whole-study findings and limits: Higher clonality and more expanded CD8+ clones appeared in lesional than normal scalp.

V gene TRBV5-1 combines with J gene TRBJ2-7, with D possibly being TRBD1 (5 bases). This TCR derives from a human donor with alopecia areata. The sequenced sample was CD8+ T cells sorted from blood, obtained at week 0. This chain's CDR3 is CASSLGAGSVYEQYF. DNA for the CDR3: TGCGCCAGCAGCTTGGGGGCAGGGTCGGTGTACGAGCAGTACTTC. Supplemented by reference TRBV5-1 and TRBJ2-7, the full variable domain reads KAGVTQTPRYLIKTRGQQVTLSCSPISGHRSVSWYQQTPGQGLQFLFEYFSETQRNKGNFPGRFSGRQFSNSRSEMNVSTLELGDSALYLCASSLGAGSVYEQYFGPGTRLTVT.